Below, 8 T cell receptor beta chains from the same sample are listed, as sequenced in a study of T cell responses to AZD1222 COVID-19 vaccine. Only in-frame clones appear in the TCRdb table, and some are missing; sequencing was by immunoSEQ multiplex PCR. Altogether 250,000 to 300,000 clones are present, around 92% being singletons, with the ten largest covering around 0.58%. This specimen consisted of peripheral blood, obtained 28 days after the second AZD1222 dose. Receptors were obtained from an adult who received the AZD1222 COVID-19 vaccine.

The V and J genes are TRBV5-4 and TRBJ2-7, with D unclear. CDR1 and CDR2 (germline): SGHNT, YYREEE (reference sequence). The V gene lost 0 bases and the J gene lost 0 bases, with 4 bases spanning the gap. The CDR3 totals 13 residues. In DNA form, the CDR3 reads TGTGCCAGCAGCTTGGACAACTCCTACGAGCAGTACTTC. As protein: CASSLDNSYEQYF.

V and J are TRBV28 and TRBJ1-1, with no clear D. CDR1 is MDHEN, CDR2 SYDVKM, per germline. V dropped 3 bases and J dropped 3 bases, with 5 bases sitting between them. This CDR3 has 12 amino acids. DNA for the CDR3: TGTGCCAGCAGTTTGGGCCACACTGAAGCTTTCTTT. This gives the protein CASSLGHTEAFF.

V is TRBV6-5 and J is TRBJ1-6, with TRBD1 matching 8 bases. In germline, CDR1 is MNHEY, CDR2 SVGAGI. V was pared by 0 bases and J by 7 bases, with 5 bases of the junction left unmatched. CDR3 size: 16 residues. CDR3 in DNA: TGTGCCAGCAGTTACTCGTTTCAGGGGGCGAATTCACCCCTCCACTTT. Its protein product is CASSYSFQGANSPLHF.

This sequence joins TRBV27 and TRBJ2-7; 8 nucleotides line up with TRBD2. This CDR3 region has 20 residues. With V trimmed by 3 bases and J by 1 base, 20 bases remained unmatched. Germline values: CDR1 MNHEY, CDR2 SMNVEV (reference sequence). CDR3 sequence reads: CASSFPYSCKRGPQSYEQYF. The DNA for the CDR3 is TGTGCCAGCAGTTTTCCATATTCTTGCAAGCGGGGGCCCCAATCCTACGAGCAGTACTTC.

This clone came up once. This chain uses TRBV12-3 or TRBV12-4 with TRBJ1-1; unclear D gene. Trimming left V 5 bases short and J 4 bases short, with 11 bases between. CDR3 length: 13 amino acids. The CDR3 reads CASSRASGTEAFF. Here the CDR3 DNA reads TGTGCCAGCAGTAGGGCTTCAGGCACTGAAGCTTTCTTT.

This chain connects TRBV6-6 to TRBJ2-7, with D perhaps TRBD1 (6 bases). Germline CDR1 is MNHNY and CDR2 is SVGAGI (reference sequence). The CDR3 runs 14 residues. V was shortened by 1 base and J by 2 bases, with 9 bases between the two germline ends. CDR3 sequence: CASSYWDTTYEQYF. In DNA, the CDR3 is TGTGCCAGCAGTTACTGGGACACCACCTACGAGCAGTACTTC.

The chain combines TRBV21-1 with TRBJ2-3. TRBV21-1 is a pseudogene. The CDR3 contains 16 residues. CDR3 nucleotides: TGTGCCAGCAGCAAAACCGCCGACGTTAGCACAGATACGCAGTATTTT. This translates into CASSKTADVSTDTQYF.

This CDR3 is CASKLGQGALDYGYTF. CDR3 nucleotide sequence: TGTGCCAGCAAACTGGGACAGGGGGCATTGGACTATGGCTACACCTTC. The V call is TRBV5-4, the J call TRBJ1-2; 12 positions match TRBD1. The germline CDR1 and CDR2 sequences are SGHNT and YYREEE (reference sequence). The V gene end was trimmed by 6 bases and the J gene end by 3 bases; junction bases not matched to a gene: 9. The CDR3 totals 16 residues.